This T cell receptor (beta chain) was observed in a study of blood T cell repertoires in COVID-19. Study in general: T cells, B-cell-depleted T cells, or PBMCs provided the cDNA or gDNA that served as material.

Method: immunoSEQ multiplex PCR; TCRdb's copy keeps in-frame clones and lacks some. This table has around 160,000 clones, approximately 80% appearing once. V gave up 1 base and J gave up 2 bases; unmatched junction bases: 6. The CDR3 sequence is 18 residues long. Germline V gene lookup returns CDR1 LGHNA and CDR2 YSLEER. This clone was picked up a small number of times. Sequenced input: peripheral blood. The source is a human donor in a cohort sampled during active COVID-19. The chain recombines TRBV4-3 with TRBJ1-3, with TRBD1 identical over 12 bases. CDR3 amino acids: CASSQVPGTGGPGNTIYF. The CDR3, as DNA: TGCGCCAGCAGCCAAGTACCCGGGACAGGGGGCCCTGGAAACACCATATATTTT.